The rows below give T cell receptor beta chains drawn from one sample of a study of shared clonotypes between healthy human individuals. Sequencing was performed with immunoSEQ multiplex PCR; in TCRdb, only in-frame clones are kept and a portion is missing. This sample has a few million clones, with around nine tenths found just once. Sample: naive CD4+ T cells sorted from blood. These receptors were obtained from a man in his late teens or twenties in good health. CDR3s include the opening cysteine and the closing phenylalanine or tryptophan. The D gene is left open where the match is weak. The size entry is marked missing in some rows and otherwise reads once, few, many or a size class.

cdr3_aa: CASSGLQIKHF
cdr3_nt: TGTGCCAGCAGTGGCTTGCAGATTAAGCATTTT
clone_size: -
v_call: TRBV6-5
d_call: -
j_call: TRBJ1-5

cdr3_aa: CASSPLWGREQYF
cdr3_nt: TGCGCCAGCAGCCCGCTGTGGGGGAGGGAGCAGTACTTC
clone_size: -
v_call: TRBV4-3
d_call: -
j_call: TRBJ2-7

cdr3_aa: CAISEGVSGFEAFF
cdr3_nt: TGTGCCATCAGTGAGGGCGTGTCAGGGTTTGAAGCTTTCTTT
clone_size: -
v_call: TRBV10-3
d_call: -
j_call: TRBJ1-1

cdr3_aa: CASSRTPDTQYF
cdr3_nt: TGTGCCAGCAGCCGTACCCCCGATACGCAGTATTTT
clone_size: -
v_call: TRBV6-5
d_call: -
j_call: TRBJ2-3

cdr3_aa: CASSPGIATDTQYF
cdr3_nt: TGTGCCAGCTCACCAGGAATAGCTACAGATACGCAGTATTTT
clone_size: -
v_call: TRBV18
d_call: -
j_call: TRBJ2-3

cdr3_aa: CASSLGWGGYSYEQYF
cdr3_nt: TGCGCCAGCAGCTTAGGTTGGGGGGGCTACTCCTACGAGCAGTACTTC
clone_size: -
v_call: TRBV5-1
d_call: -
j_call: TRBJ2-7

cdr3_aa: CASSPPGLNTGELFF
cdr3_nt: TGTGCCAGCAGCCCACCGGGACTGAACACCGGGGAGCTGTTTTTT
clone_size: -
v_call: TRBV7-2
d_call: -
j_call: TRBJ2-2

cdr3_aa: CAISDRDLQETQYF
cdr3_nt: TGTGCCATCAGTGACAGGGACCTTCAAGAGACCCAGTACTTC
clone_size: -
v_call: TRBV10-3
d_call: -
j_call: TRBJ2-5

cdr3_aa: CASSYMDRVDTGELFF
cdr3_nt: TGTGCCAGCAGTTACATGGACAGAGTCGACACCGGGGAGCTGTTTTTT
clone_size: -
v_call: TRBV6-6
d_call: -
j_call: TRBJ2-2

cdr3_aa: CASSRQGSLLNEQFF
cdr3_nt: TGTGCCAGCAGTCGACAGGGGTCTCTGCTAAATGAGCAGTTCTTC
clone_size: -
v_call: TRBV6-6
d_call: TRBD1
j_call: TRBJ2-1

cdr3_aa: CASSYGGLSYEQYF
cdr3_nt: TGCGCCAGCAGCTACGGGGGCCTCTCCTACGAGCAGTACTTC
clone_size: -
v_call: TRBV5-1
d_call: -
j_call: TRBJ2-7

cdr3_aa: CASSPGAGPDEQYF
cdr3_nt: TGTGCCAGCTCTCCGGGGGCAGGGCCTGACGAGCAGTACTTC
clone_size: -
v_call: TRBV18
d_call: -
j_call: TRBJ2-7

cdr3_aa: CASSDLTPVSPLHF
cdr3_nt: TGTGCCAGCAGTGATCTGACACCGGTCTCACCCCTCCACTTT
clone_size: once
v_call: TRBV2
d_call: -
j_call: TRBJ1-6

cdr3_aa: CALESAGASYEQYF
cdr3_nt: TGTGCCTTGGAGTCAGCGGGGGCCTCCTACGAGCAGTACTTC
clone_size: -
v_call: TRBV6-1
d_call: TRBD2
j_call: TRBJ2-7

cdr3_aa: CAWSVRDRFSNEKLFF
cdr3_nt: TGTGCCTGGAGTGTACGGGACAGATTTTCTAATGAAAAACTGTTTTTT
clone_size: -
v_call: TRBV30
d_call: TRBD1
j_call: TRBJ1-4

cdr3_aa: CASSLAPGTSGFTDTQYF
cdr3_nt: TGTGCCAGCAGCTTAGCCCCCGGGACTAGCGGTTTCACAGATACGCAGTATTTT
clone_size: -
v_call: TRBV7-9
d_call: TRBD2
j_call: TRBJ2-3